This TCR beta chain came from a study of spatial heterogeneity in lung cancer. Study in general: Combinations of a unique TCR and a UMI were tallied in raw reads, and on average each appeared more than ten times.

This clonotype was observed many times. What it binds is not known. Findings and caveats of the study: Expanded alpha and beta TCR counts within tumors tracked tumor mutation counts. Ubiquitous and regional nonsynonymous mutations were each tracked by the matching count of ubiquitous or regional expanded TCRs.

Time point given: sample taken at primary tumor resection. Donors were some 72 untreated early-stage non-small cell lung cancer patients. Whole RNA came from tumor, nontumor lung or frozen PBMC and was sequenced without being sorted. TCRdb used MiXCR to reprocess the 5' RACE reads, holding one entry per CDR3 protein. This sample has about 100,000 distinct CDR3 sequences, with about 4.6% found just once. Germline V gene data show CDR1 as LGHDT and CDR2 as YNNKEL (reference sequence). With 1 base removed from V and 6 bases from J, the gap between germline ends came to 9 bases. The CDR3 covers 13 residues.

This specimen was lung tumor tissue, taken at surgery. The source is a male donor with early-stage non-small cell lung cancer. The rearrangement links TRBV3-1 to TRBJ1-1, with a tentative D call TRBD1 (5 bases). The CDR3 coding sequence is TGTGCCAGCAGCCAAGCAGGGTTGGCTGAAGCTTTCTTT. This codes for CASSQAGLAEAFF.